What follows are 3 T cell receptor beta chains derived from one specimen sequenced in a study of shared clonotypes between healthy human individuals. CD8 cells classed as naive were CD45RO-negative and positively selected for CCR7, excluding terminally differentiated effector memory CD45RA+ cells. This table comes from immunoSEQ multiplex PCR, and its TCRdb copy is limited to in-frame clones, with some not included. The sample comprises over 2,000,000 clones, 93% of which are singletons, and about 1.7% rests with the top ten. Input material: naive CD8+ T cells from PBMCs. The receptors here all came from a man between 18 and 29 years old in good health. Some clones in this sample may be carry-over from other donors' samples.

This chain uses TRBV28 with TRBJ2-7, with D perhaps TRBD2 (6 bases). This CDR3 has 18 amino acids. Trimming stripped 4 bases from V and 2 bases from J, with 24 bases between. Germline loops: CDR1 MDHEN, CDR2 SYDVKM. The CDR3 nucleotides read TGTGCCAGCAGTTCACGAATAACACGTGCGGGGCCGCCCTACGAGCAGTACTTC. Translated: CASSSRITRAGPPYEQYF.

The genes are TRBV9 and TRBJ1-1, with D possibly TRBD1 on 6 matching bases. Germline V gene lookup returns CDR1 SGDLS and CDR2 YYNGEE. The V end was cut by 3 bases, the J end by 4 bases, with 16 bases between. This CDR3 spans 15 amino acids. The CDR3 protein is CASSAGGGLGTEAFF. In DNA, the CDR3 is TGTGCCAGCAGCGCAGGAGGGGGGCTAGGCACTGAAGCTTTCTTT.

This chain connects TRBV27 to TRBJ1-2, with D possibly being TRBD1 (6 bases). Trimming removed 6 bases from V and 3 bases from J, with 14 bases in between. This CDR3 contains 14 residues. Germline lookup yields CDR1 MNHEY and CDR2 SMNVEV (reference sequence). CDR3 DNA: TGTGCCAGCAGGCCGGACAGCAGATACTATGGCTACACCTTC. It yields the protein CASRPDSRYYGYTF.